The rows below give T cell receptor beta chains drawn from one sample of a study of post-analysis software for immune sequencing data. MiXCR was run by TCRdb on the PCR reads, yielding one entry per CDR3 protein. In the table there are roughly 540,000 distinct CDR3 sequences, under 40% of which are singletons. The source material was blood. The receptors originated from a girl between 2 and 17 years old with multiple sclerosis. Each CDR3 is given with its conserved first and last residue. The order of the fields is D gene, clone size, V gene, J gene, CDR3 protein, CDR3 DNA. D genes are given only for firm matches. Where a row states a size, it is once, few, many or the class of an expanded clone; other rows omit it.

D: TRBD2; size: few; V: TRBV29-1; J: TRBJ2-5; CDR3: CSGLQTVGGETQYF; DNA: TGCAGCGGATTACAAACTGTCGGGGGGGAGACCCAGTACTTC
D: TRBD2; size: few; V: TRBV7-9; J: TRBJ2-1; CDR3: CASSPTSGGIYNEQFF; DNA: TGTGCCAGCAGCCCGACTAGCGGGGGAATCTACAATGAGCAGTTCTTC
D: .; size: .; V: TRBV9; J: TRBJ1-2; CDR3: CASSVEQGGGYTF; DNA: TGTGCCAGCAGCGTAGAGCAGGGCGGTGGCTACACCTTC
D: .; size: .; V: TRBV5-5; J: TRBJ2-4; CDR3: CASSYPRNIQYF; DNA: TGTGCCAGCAGCTACCCTAGAAACATTCAGTACTTC
D: TRBD2; size: few; V: TRBV7-3; J: TRBJ2-1; CDR3: CASSQVIGGAYNEQFF; DNA: TGTGCCAGCAGCCAGGTCATTGGGGGGGCCTACAATGAGCAGTTCTTC
D: TRBD1; size: .; V: TRBV10-2; J: TRBJ1-6; CDR3: CASSPTGVNSPLHF; DNA: TGCGCCAGCAGTCCGACAGGGGTTAATTCACCCCTCCACTTT
D: .; size: .; V: TRBV7-8; J: TRBJ2-7; CDR3: CASSLLRGEQYF; DNA: TGTGCCAGCAGCCTGTTGCGGGGCGAGCAGTACTTC
D: TRBD1; size: .; V: TRBV28; J: TRBJ1-4; CDR3: CASSSYRGANEKLFF; DNA: TGTGCCAGCAGTTCCTACAGGGGGGCTAATGAAAAACTGTTTTTT
D: TRBD2; size: .; V: TRBV7-2; J: TRBJ2-3; CDR3: CASSLVASGGAEDTQYF; DNA: TGTGCCAGCAGCTTAGTGGCTAGCGGGGGGGCCGAGGATACGCAGTATTTT
D: .; size: .; V: TRBV7-2; J: TRBJ2-1; CDR3: CASSLNKVEQFF; DNA: TGTGCCAGCAGCTTAAATAAGGTTGAGCAGTTCTTC
D: TRBD2; size: .; V: TRBV9; J: TRBJ2-4; CDR3: CTSSVRTRGDIQYF; DNA: TGTACCAGCAGCGTAAGGACTAGAGGCGACATTCAGTACTTC
D: TRBD1; size: .; V: TRBV20-1; J: TRBJ1-2; CDR3: CSARQRDSIGYTF; DNA: TGCAGTGCTAGACAGCGGGACAGCATCGGCTACACCTTC
D: .; size: .; V: TRBV28; J: TRBJ2-3; CDR3: CASSFRLGEGDTQYF; DNA: TGTGCCAGCAGTTTTAGATTGGGGGAAGGAGATACGCAGTATTTT
D: TRBD1; size: .; V: TRBV10-3; J: TRBJ1-6; CDR3: CAISRDRSDSPLHF; DNA: TGTGCCATCAGCCGGGACAGGAGCGATTCACCCCTCCACTTT
D: .; size: .; V: TRBV15; J: TRBJ2-3; CDR3: CATSRDEHGLSTDTQYF; DNA: TGTGCCACCAGCAGAGATGAGCACGGCTTAAGCACAGATACGCAGTATTTT